This T cell receptor (beta chain) was sequenced in a study of coeliac disease (dated by TCRdb to 2022 to 2024). With respect to the entire study: Coeliac patients were categorised as having newly diagnosed active disease, refractory coeliac disease type I, or disease controlled by a gluten-free diet. High-resolution HLA typing was unavailable, so biased TRBV7-2 usage was queried as a proof of principle. The study applied next-generation sequencing of rearranged TRB and TRG CDR3 regions to small intestinal lymphocyte fractions from coeliac and non-coeliac patients. The study was aimed at characterising TR repertoires of small intestinal T cells in active, refractory type I and gluten-free-diet-treated coeliac disease. The full study included 30 patients: around 22 with serologically confirmed coeliac disease and 8 controls with non-small intestinal disorders. TRB sequencing succeeded for samples from around 28 subjects, including more than 20 paired bulk unsorted intraepithelial and lamina propria cell samples. Study-level results and caveats: The separation of intraepithelial from lamina propria cells did not yield high-purity fractions, so cross-contamination between compartments was possible. Published gliadin-specific TRB sequences turned up in about 45% of the 18 coeliac lamina propria samples, compared with only 1 of 6 controls. TRB and TRG repertoires of active coeliac intraepithelial and lamina propria samples showed lower clonality than controls, suggesting recruitment of diverse T cells. TRB repertoires were mostly private, with most amino acid sequences found in only one sample, and V-gene usage showed no significant difference between disease groups. The approach was considered by the authors to be unsuitable for unbiased detection of gliadin-specific T cells, as gliadin-specific T cells are scarce and rarely shared between patients.

Cells were frozen in liquid nitrogen in DMSO/FBS as aliquots of approximately 500,000 cells, with a single aliquot from each fraction going to sequencing. Every one of the 30 study patients had an endoscopy and a small intestinal biopsy. Once intraepithelial cells had been isolated, the leftover biopsy tissue was digested with collagenase to release lamina propria cells. Genomic DNA was extracted from frozen unsorted cell fractions using the Qiagen DNeasy blood extraction kit. V is pared back by 4 bases and J by 1 base, with 7 bases lying between the germline termini. The germline V gene (reference sequence) gives CDR1 as LNHDA and CDR2 as SQIVND. The CDR3 numbers 13 residues from cysteine through phenylalanine. Only the CDR3 DNA is retained, 39 bases long and in frame from the first base. To prepare the library, the immunoSEQ multiplex PCR assay was applied. The TR loci were subjected to amplification by multiplexed PCR, for which V gene segments served as targets of the forward primers and J gene segments as targets of the reverse primers. Amplified CDR3 regions were sequenced on the Illumina HiSeq System. On the study's bioinformatics: Closely related reads were merged by a nearest-neighbour algorithm to remove PCR and sequencing errors and to collapse the data into unique sequences. Each repertoire was summarised by clonality and by T cell density, with T cell density defined as TR molecules per amount of genomic DNA input. CDR3 amino acid sequences present in at least 80% of unsorted samples were defined as public TRs and were then tested for differential abundance between coeliac and control samples. Every lamina propria sample was checked against a list of some 220 published gliadin-specific TRB sequences. Disease-group differences in clonality and density were tested with Kruskal-Wallis tests followed by Dunn post-tests. TCRdb limited this immuneACCESS table to in-frame rearrangements with V and J called. A share of clones is missing; checked studies link under half to unresolved V genes, and the rest is unexplained. The V and J calls and clone size come from that table; D and trimming were worked out from the DNA. This sample gives over a thousand clones in total; about nine tenths of them show up just once. About 2.7% of the sample is held by the ten biggest clonotypes.

Concerning this clone itself: Its antigen specificity is not known. No much larger clonotype is one base removed from it; base qualities were not supplied.

The origin of this receptor is a woman aged 18-29 years with active celiac disease. The chain joins TRBV19 to TRBJ2-5; no D gene can be assigned with confidence. What was sequenced was lymphocytes from the gut lamina propria. Explained via the paper, the cell subset or site label denotes: lamina propria cell (LPC) fraction of small intestinal biopsy. The encoded CDR3 is CASSRAFQETQYF. The nucleotides read TGTGCCAGTAGTAGGGCGTTCCAAGAGACCCAGTACTTC. Joined to the reference TRBV19 and TRBJ2-5 proteins, this CDR3 gives the full variable domain: DGGITQSPKYLFRKEGQNVTLSCEQNLNHDAMYWYRQDPGQGLRLIYYSQIVNDFQKGDIAEGYSVSREKKESFPLTVTSAQKNPTAFYLCASSRAFQETQYFGPGTRLLVL.